This is a list of T cell receptor beta chains from one sample in a study of T cell repertoires in cytomegalovirus infection. TCRdb passed the reads through MiXCR, listing each CDR3 protein once. Counted here are 310,000 or so distinct CDR3 sequences, about 26% occurring once; the ten biggest clones make up around 13%. Material for sequencing was PBMCs. The receptors stem from a human donor in good health (CMV status not recorded). Some clones in this sample may be carry-over from other donors' samples. CDR3s include the opening cysteine and the closing phenylalanine or tryptophan. Each record gives: V gene, J gene, D gene, clone size, CDR3 DNA, CDR3 protein. The D gene is left open where the match is weak. Clone size is shown for a subset of rows, as once, few, many or a class of expanded clone.

V gene: TRBV20-1; J gene: TRBJ2-3; D gene: TRBD2; clone size: few; CDR3 DNA: TGCAGTGCTAGAACCGGGACTAGCGGGAGGGCCCAAGATACGCAGTATTTT; CDR3 protein: CSARTGTSGRAQDTQYF
V gene: TRBV29-1; J gene: TRBJ2-1; D gene: -; clone size: -; CDR3 DNA: TGCAGCGTTCCCCTTAATCGCGAGCAGTTCTTC; CDR3 protein: CSVPLNREQFF
V gene: TRBV10-3; J gene: TRBJ1-5; D gene: TRBD1; clone size: -; CDR3 DNA: TGTGCCATCAGCGACAGGGTACGGGATCAGCCCCAGCATTTT; CDR3 protein: CAISDRVRDQPQHF
V gene: TRBV24-1; J gene: TRBJ2-3; D gene: -; clone size: -; CDR3 DNA: TGTGCCACCAGTAGCAAACGCACAGATACGCAGTATTTT; CDR3 protein: CATSSKRTDTQYF
V gene: TRBV6-1; J gene: TRBJ2-5; D gene: -; clone size: many; CDR3 DNA: TGTGCCAGCAGTGAAACTATCTTTGGTTCCCGCCCAGAGACCCAGTACTTC; CDR3 protein: CASSETIFGSRPETQYF
V gene: TRBV12-3/TRBV12-4; J gene: TRBJ2-2; D gene: -; clone size: -; CDR3 DNA: TGTGCCAGCAGTGCGCTCCTGAACACCGGGGAGCTGTTTTTT; CDR3 protein: CASSALLNTGELFF
V gene: TRBV20-1; J gene: TRBJ2-7; D gene: TRBD2; clone size: -; CDR3 DNA: TGCAGTGCTAGTAGCGGGAGGGCCGGGGAGCAGTACTTC; CDR3 protein: CSASSGRAGEQYF
V gene: TRBV5-6; J gene: TRBJ1-2; D gene: TRBD1; clone size: few; CDR3 DNA: TGTGCCAGCAGCTTCACCCCGACAGGGAACTATGGCTACACCTTC; CDR3 protein: CASSFTPTGNYGYTF
V gene: TRBV20-1; J gene: TRBJ2-1; D gene: -; clone size: -; CDR3 DNA: TGCAGTGCTAGAGATATACTAATTAGCGCTTTCTACAATGAGCAGTTCTTC; CDR3 protein: CSARDILISAFYNEQFF
V gene: TRBV19; J gene: TRBJ1-4; D gene: TRBD1; clone size: many; CDR3 DNA: TGTGCCAGTAGAAGGGACAGGGGAGGTGAAAAACTGTTTTTT; CDR3 protein: CASRRDRGGEKLFF
V gene: TRBV10-3; J gene: TRBJ1-5; D gene: TRBD1; clone size: many; CDR3 DNA: TGTGCCATCAGGGGGGACAGGAGTAGCAATCAGCCCCAGCATTTT; CDR3 protein: CAIRGDRSSNQPQHF
V gene: TRBV7-2; J gene: TRBJ2-1; D gene: TRBD2; clone size: many; CDR3 DNA: TGTGCCAGCAGTCTTAGCGGGAGGCGGAATGAGCAGTTCTTC; CDR3 protein: CASSLSGRRNEQFF
V gene: TRBV6-1; J gene: TRBJ1-1; D gene: TRBD1; clone size: -; CDR3 DNA: TGTGCCAGCAGTGGAGGGGACAGGGGAGACACTGAAGCTTTCTTT; CDR3 protein: CASSGGDRGDTEAFF
V gene: TRBV7-9; J gene: TRBJ2-5; D gene: -; clone size: -; CDR3 DNA: TGTGCCAGCAGCTTACGGGGAGTGGAGACCCAGTACTTC; CDR3 protein: CASSLRGVETQYF
V gene: TRBV7-2; J gene: TRBJ2-5; D gene: TRBD2; clone size: few; CDR3 DNA: TGTGCCAGCACTCGGACTAGCCAAGAGACCCAGTACTTC; CDR3 protein: CASTRTSQETQYF
V gene: TRBV29-1; J gene: TRBJ2-2; D gene: TRBD1; clone size: -; CDR3 DNA: TGCAGCGTTAGGGGGACAGGGTACACCGGGGAGCTGTTTTTT; CDR3 protein: CSVRGTGYTGELFF
V gene: TRBV4-3; J gene: TRBJ2-3; D gene: -; clone size: few; CDR3 DNA: TGCGCCAGCCAAAATAGGGGAGTCACAGATACGCAGTATTTT; CDR3 protein: CASQNRGVTDTQYF
V gene: TRBV10-3; J gene: TRBJ1-6; D gene: TRBD1; clone size: -; CDR3 DNA: TGTGCCATCGGGACAGGGGATTCACCCCTCCACTTT; CDR3 protein: CAIGTGDSPLHF
V gene: TRBV6-1; J gene: TRBJ1-5; D gene: TRBD1; clone size: -; CDR3 DNA: TGTGCCAGCAGTGAAGCGCAACAGGGGATGCCCCAGCATTTT; CDR3 protein: CASSEAQQGMPQHF
V gene: TRBV7-3; J gene: TRBJ1-2; D gene: TRBD1; clone size: many; CDR3 DNA: TGTGCCAGCAGCTTGGACAGGGAAGGAAACTATGGCTACACCTTC; CDR3 protein: CASSLDREGNYGYTF
V gene: TRBV7-9; J gene: TRBJ2-1; D gene: -; clone size: few; CDR3 DNA: TGTGCCAGCAGCTTCCGGCGGGTAGGTTTAGCTGAGCAGTTCTTC; CDR3 protein: CASSFRRVGLAEQFF
V gene: TRBV7-6; J gene: TRBJ1-4; D gene: -; clone size: -; CDR3 DNA: TGTGCCAGCAGCTTCGAGACAGCGGGGGAAAAACTGTTTTTT; CDR3 protein: CASSFETAGEKLFF
V gene: TRBV7-9; J gene: TRBJ1-4; D gene: TRBD1; clone size: -; CDR3 DNA: TGTGCCAGCAGCAAGGGACAGGGGGTAACTAATGAAAAACTGTTTTTT; CDR3 protein: CASSKGQGVTNEKLFF
V gene: TRBV7-2; J gene: TRBJ2-1; D gene: -; clone size: many; CDR3 DNA: TGTGCCAGCAGCTTAGAGAGCGGAGGGGGCTACAATGAGCAGTTCTTC; CDR3 protein: CASSLESGGGYNEQFF
V gene: TRBV7-2; J gene: TRBJ2-1; D gene: TRBD2; clone size: many; CDR3 DNA: TGTGCCAGCAGCTTTGCTGGACCGGGGGGAAATGAGCAGTTCTTC; CDR3 protein: CASSFAGPGGNEQFF
V gene: TRBV6-6; J gene: TRBJ2-7; D gene: TRBD2; clone size: few; CDR3 DNA: TGTGCCAGCAGTGTCGCCCTAGCGGGATCCTACGAGCAGTACTTC; CDR3 protein: CASSVALAGSYEQYF
V gene: TRBV7-6; J gene: TRBJ2-3; D gene: TRBD1; clone size: -; CDR3 DNA: TGTGCCAGCAGCCCATCGGCGACAGGGAATACGCAGTATTTT; CDR3 protein: CASSPSATGNTQYF